The 3 T cell receptor beta chains presented below share a single source sample, sequenced in a study of OX40 agonist ivuxolimab in advanced cancers. The method was immunoSEQ multiplex PCR; TCRdb's version includes in-frame clones alone and lacks a portion of them. This table holds 70,000 or so clones, roughly 90% found once. This sample comprised CD4+ or CD8+ T cells sorted from blood, obtained in a trial of the OX40 agonist ivuxolimab. The receptors were sampled from an adult with an advanced solid tumor such as melanoma, head and neck, liver or kidney cancer.

The chain employs TRBV7-2 and TRBJ1-2; D remains unclear. Germline V gene data show CDR1 as SGHTA and CDR2 as FQGNSA. The CDR3 spans 14 residues. The V end lost 5 bases, the J end lost 0 bases, and 10 bases lay between the germline ends. The CDR3 coding sequence is TGTGCCAGCAGCACAACAAGAGCTAACTATGGCTACACCTTC. Protein: CASSTTRANYGYTF. Looking up the rest from reference TRBV7-2 and TRBJ1-2 gives the full variable domain: GAGVSQSPSNKVTEKGKDVELRCDPISGHTALYWYRQSLGQGLEFLIYFQGNSAPDKSGLPSDRFSAERTGGSVSTLTIQRTQQEDSAVYLCASSTTRANYGYTFGSGTRLTVV.

The chain uses TRBV18 and TRBJ2-5; no clear D. Germline CDR1 reads KGHSH; CDR2 reads LQKENI. Trimming took 2 bases from V and 3 from J, leaving 7 bases between them. This CDR3 comprises 13 residues. The CDR3 DNA reads as TGTGCCAGCTCACCAAACAGAGAAGAGACCCAGTACTTC. It encodes CASSPNREETQYF.

This chain links TRBV11-1 with TRBJ2-7, with 8 bases identical to TRBD2. With V trimmed by 7 bases and J by 5 bases, 13 bases remained unmatched. CDR3 length equals 15 residues. Germline V lookup: CDR1 SGHAT, CDR2 FQDESV (reference sequence). The CDR3 nucleotides read TGTGCCAGCACGGCGACTAGCGCACAAGCCCACGAGCAGTACTTC. Its protein is CASTATSAQAHEQYF.